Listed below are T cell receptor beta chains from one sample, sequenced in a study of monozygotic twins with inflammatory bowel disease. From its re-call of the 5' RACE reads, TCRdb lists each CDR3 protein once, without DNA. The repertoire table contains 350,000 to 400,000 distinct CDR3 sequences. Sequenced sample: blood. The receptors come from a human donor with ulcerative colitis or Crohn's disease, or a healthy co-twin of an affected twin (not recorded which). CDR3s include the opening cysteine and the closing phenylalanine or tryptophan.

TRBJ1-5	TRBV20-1	CSARDGRLADQPQHF
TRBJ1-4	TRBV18	CASSPRDVSPF
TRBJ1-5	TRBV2	CASSDQPFKGQPQHF
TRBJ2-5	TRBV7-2	CASSLRGGGETQYF
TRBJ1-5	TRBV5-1	CASRVDRDQPQHF
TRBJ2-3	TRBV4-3	CASSLGGTSGGADTQYF
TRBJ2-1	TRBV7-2	CASSPWDTSYNEQFF
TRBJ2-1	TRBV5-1	CASSLASGGQGEQFF
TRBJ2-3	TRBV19	CASSDRGLGTSTDTQYF
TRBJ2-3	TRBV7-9	CASTARSGGSTDTQYF
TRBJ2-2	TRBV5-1	CASSFTLGGTGELFF
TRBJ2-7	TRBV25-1	CASSEGQGAWEQYF
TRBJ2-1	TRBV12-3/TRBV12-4	CASSAYSEQFF
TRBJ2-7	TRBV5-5	CASSLWPGAGEQYF
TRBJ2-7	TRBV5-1	CASSRAGLDEQYF
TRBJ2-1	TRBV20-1	CSARIPLAGEYNEQFF
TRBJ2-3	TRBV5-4	CASSEMTSGASDTQYF
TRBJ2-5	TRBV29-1	CSATTSGQETQYF
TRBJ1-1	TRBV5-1	CASSFSGADAEAFF
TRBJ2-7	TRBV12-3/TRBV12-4	CASRKQGVSYEQYF
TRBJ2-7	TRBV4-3	CASSPGTAAYEQYF
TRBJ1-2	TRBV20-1	CSAPQGPGNYGYTF
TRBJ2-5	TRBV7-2	CASSAVGLMSETQYF
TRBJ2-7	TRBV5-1	CASSPSLGLRLGYEQYF
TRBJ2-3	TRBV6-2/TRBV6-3	CASRPGGAGADTQYF
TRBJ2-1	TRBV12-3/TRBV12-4	CASTNRGRGYNEQFF
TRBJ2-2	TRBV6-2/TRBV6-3	CASSYTYRGIGELFF
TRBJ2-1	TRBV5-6	CASHFGRGGVNEQFF
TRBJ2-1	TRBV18	CASSPLYSNEQFF
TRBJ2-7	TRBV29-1	CSVLAQGAFEQYF
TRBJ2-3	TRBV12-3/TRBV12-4	CASSLVSEGWRGGRPATQYF
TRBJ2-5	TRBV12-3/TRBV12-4	CASSLPGQGEDTQYF
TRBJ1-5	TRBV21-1	CASSKDPSGEGFSNQLQHF
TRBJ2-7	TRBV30	CAWSVGAVSSYEQYF
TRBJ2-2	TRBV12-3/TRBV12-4	CASTRDFRGTGELFF
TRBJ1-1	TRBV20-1	CSASLAGTMNTEAFF
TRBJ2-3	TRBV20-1	CSAPDDPGGTDTQYF
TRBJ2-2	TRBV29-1	CSVGSGGGGELFF
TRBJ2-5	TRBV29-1	CSVEYRGGGYLETQYF
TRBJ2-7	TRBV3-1	CASSQLGQIYEQYF
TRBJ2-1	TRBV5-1	CASSRFIGANTGGEQFF
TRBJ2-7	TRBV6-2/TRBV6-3	CVSSYGGQSSYEQYF
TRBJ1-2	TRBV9	CASSAGQGGYGYTF
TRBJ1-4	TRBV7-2	CASSLQGTTTNEKLFF
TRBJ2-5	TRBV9	CASSVGTGIETQYF
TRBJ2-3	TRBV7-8	CASSLGLAGGTDTQSF
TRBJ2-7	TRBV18	CASSPTLGPRGEQYF
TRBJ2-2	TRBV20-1	CSVNNANHSNTGELFF
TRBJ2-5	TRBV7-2	CASSLWDRGSVETLYF
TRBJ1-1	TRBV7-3	CASSLSDRENTEAFF
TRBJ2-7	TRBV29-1	CSAARDRDSYEQYF
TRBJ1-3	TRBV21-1	CASSKIWVGGSGNTIYF
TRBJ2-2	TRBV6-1	CASSIGIPTGGTGELFF